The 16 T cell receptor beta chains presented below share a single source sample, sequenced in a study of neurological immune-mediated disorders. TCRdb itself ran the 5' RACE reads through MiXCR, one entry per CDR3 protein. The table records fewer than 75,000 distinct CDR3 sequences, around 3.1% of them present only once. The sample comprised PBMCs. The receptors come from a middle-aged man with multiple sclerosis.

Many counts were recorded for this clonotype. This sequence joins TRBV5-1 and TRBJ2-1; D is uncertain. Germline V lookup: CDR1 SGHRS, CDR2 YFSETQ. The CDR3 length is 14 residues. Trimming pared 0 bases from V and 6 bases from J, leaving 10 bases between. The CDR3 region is CASSLGAAINEQFF. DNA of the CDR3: TGCGCCAGCAGCTTGGGGGCAGCAATCAATGAGCAGTTCTTC. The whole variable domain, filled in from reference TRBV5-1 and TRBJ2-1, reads KAGVTQTPRYLIKTRGQQVTLSCSPISGHRSVSWYQQTPGQGLQFLFEYFSETQRNKGNFPGRFSGRQFSNSRSEMNVSTLELGDSALYLCASSLGAAINEQFFGPGTRLTVL.

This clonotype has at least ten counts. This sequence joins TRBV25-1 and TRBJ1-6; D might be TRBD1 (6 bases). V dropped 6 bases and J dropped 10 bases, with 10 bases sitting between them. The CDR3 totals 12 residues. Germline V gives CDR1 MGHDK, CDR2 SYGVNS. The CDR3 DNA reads TGTGCCAGCAGGGGTCAGGGGTCACCCCTCCACTTT. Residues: CASRGQGSPLHF.

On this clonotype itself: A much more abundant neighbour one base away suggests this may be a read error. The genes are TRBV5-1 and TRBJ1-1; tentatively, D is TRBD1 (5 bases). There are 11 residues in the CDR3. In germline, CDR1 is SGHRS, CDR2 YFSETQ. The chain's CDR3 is CDSSRGPEAFF. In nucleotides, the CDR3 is TGCGACAGCAGTAGGGGCCCTGAAGCTTTCTTT.

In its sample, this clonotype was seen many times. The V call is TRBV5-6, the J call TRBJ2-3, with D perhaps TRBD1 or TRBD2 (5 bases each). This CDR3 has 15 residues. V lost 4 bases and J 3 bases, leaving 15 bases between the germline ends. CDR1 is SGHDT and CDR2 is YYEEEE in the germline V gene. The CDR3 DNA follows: TGTGCCAGCAGCCCGTGGGACCGACGTACAGATACGCAGTATTTT. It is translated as CASSPWDRRTDTQYF. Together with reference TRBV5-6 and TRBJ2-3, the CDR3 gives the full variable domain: DAGVTQSPTHLIKTRGQQVTLRCSPKSGHDTVSWYQQALGQGPQFIFQYYEEEERQRGNFPDRFSGHQFPNYSSELNVNALLLGDSALYLCASSPWDRRTDTQYFGPGTRLTVL.

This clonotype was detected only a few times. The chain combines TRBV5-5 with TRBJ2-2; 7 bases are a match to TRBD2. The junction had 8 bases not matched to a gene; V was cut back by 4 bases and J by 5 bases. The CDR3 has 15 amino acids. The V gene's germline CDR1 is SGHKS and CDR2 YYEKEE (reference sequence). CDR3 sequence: CASSHRTSWTGELFF. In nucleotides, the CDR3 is TGTGCCAGCAGCCACCGGACTAGTTGGACCGGGGAGCTGTTTTTT.

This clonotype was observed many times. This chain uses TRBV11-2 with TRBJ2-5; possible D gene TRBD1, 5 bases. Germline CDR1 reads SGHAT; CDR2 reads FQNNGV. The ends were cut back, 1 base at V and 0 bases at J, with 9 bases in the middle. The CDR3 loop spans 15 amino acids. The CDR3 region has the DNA TGTGCCAGCAGCTTAGGAGCAGGGAACCAAGAGACCCAGTACTTC. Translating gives CASSLGAGNQETQYF.

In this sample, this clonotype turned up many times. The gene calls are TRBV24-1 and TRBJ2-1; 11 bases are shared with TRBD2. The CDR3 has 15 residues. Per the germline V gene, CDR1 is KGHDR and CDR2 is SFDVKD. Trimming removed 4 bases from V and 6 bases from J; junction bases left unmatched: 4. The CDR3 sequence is CATSEGTSGVNEQFF. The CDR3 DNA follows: TGTGCCACCAGTGAGGGGACTAGCGGAGTCAATGAGCAGTTCTTC.

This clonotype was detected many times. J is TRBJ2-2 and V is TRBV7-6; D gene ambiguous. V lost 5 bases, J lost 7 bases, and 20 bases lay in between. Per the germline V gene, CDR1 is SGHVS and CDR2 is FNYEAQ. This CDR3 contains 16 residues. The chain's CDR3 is CASSLRGADKGGELFF. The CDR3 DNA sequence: TGTGCCAGCAGCCTTCGTGGCGCAGACAAGGGCGGGGAGCTGTTTTTT.

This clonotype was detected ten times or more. The CDR3 nucleotides are TGTGCCAGCAGCGGGGCGCTGGGGGAGACCCAGTACTTC. Residues: CASSGALGETQYF. This sequence joins TRBV7-3 and TRBJ2-5; perhaps TRBD1 as D (5 bases). The CDR3 consists of 13 residues. Trimming cost V 5 bases and J 5 bases, with 12 bases left between them. Germline CDR1 reads SGHTA; CDR2 reads FQGTGA.

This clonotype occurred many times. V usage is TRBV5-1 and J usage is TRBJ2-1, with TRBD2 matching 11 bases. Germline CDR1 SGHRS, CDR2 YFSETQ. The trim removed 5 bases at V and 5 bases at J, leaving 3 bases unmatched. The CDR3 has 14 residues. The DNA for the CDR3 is TGCGCCAGCAGGACTAGCGGGACCCACAATGAGCAGTTCTTC. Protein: CASRTSGTHNEQFF.

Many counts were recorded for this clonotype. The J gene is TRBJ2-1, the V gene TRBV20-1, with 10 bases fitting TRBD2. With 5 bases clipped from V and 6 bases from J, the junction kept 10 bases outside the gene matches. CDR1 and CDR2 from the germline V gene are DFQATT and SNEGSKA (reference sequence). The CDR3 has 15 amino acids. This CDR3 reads CSAPIQLAGPNEQFF. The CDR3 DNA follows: TGCAGTGCTCCGATCCAACTAGCGGGGCCCAATGAGCAGTTCTTC.

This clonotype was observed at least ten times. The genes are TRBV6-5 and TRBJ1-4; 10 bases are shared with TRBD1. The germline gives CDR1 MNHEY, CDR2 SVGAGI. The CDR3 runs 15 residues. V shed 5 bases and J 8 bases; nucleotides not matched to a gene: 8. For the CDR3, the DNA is TGTGCCAGCAGTCCCCGGACAGGGGGAAAAGAAAAACTGTTTTTT. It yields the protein CASSPRTGGKEKLFF.

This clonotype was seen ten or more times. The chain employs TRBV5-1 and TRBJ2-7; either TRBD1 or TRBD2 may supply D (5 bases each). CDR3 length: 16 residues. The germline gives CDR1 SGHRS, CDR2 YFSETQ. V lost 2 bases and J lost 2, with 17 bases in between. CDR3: CASSFLGVGVAYEQYF. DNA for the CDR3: TGCGCCAGCAGCTTTTTGGGGGTCGGTGTCGCCTACGAGCAGTACTTC. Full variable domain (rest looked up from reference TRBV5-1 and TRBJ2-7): KAGVTQTPRYLIKTRGQQVTLSCSPISGHRSVSWYQQTPGQGLQFLFEYFSETQRNKGNFPGRFSGRQFSNSRSEMNVSTLELGDSALYLCASSFLGVGVAYEQYFGPGTRLTVT.

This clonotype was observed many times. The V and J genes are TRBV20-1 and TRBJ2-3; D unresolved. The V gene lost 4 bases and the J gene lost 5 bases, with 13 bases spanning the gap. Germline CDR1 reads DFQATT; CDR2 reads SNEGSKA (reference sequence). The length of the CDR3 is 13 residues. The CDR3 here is CSAIKTSRDTQYF. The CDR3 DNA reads TGCAGTGCTATAAAGACGTCCAGAGATACGCAGTATTTT.

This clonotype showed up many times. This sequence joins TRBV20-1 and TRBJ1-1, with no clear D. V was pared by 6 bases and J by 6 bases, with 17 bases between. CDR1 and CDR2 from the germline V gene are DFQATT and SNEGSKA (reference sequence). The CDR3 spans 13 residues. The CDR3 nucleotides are TGCAGTGCCATAGAGGCTGGACTCTCTGAAGCTTTCTTT. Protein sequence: CSAIEAGLSEAFF.

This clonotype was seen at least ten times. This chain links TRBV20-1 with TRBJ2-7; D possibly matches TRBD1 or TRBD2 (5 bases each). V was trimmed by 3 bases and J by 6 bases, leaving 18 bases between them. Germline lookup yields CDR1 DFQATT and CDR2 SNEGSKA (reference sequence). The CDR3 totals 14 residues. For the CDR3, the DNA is TGCAGTGCTAGGCCTGGTGAGGGGCCTATCGAGCAGTACTTC. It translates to CSARPGEGPIEQYF.